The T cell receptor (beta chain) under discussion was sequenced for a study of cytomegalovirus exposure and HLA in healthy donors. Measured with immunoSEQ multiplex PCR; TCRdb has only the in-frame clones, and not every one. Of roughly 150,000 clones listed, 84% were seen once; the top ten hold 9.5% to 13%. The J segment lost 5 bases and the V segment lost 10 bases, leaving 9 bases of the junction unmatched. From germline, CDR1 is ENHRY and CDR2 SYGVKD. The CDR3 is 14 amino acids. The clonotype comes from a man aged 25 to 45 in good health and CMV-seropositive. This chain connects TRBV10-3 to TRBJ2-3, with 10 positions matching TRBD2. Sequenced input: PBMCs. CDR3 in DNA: TGTGCCACAAAAGCGGGAGGGCCAAGAGATACGCAGTATTTT. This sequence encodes CATKAGGPRDTQYF.